The source of this T cell receptor (beta chain) is a study of spatial heterogeneity in lung cancer. Notes on the study in general: Counts that tracked tumor mutation counts were those of expanded intratumoral alpha and beta TCRs.

CDR1 is MNHEY, CDR2 SVGEGT, per germline. The CDR3 is 14 amino acids. J lost 1 base, V lost 8 bases, and 6 bases had no gene match. MiXCR, run by TCRdb on the 5' RACE reads, gives a single entry per CDR3 protein. The table lists over a thousand distinct CDR3 sequences, around 16% of them singletons. Noted time point: sample taken at primary tumor resection. There are a few counts of this clonotype. Its matching antigen is unknown. This clonotype was sampled from a male donor with early-stage non-small cell lung cancer. The material was lung tumor tissue, obtained at surgery. The chain employs TRBV6-2 or TRBV6-3 and TRBJ2-7; 9 bases agree with TRBD1. The CDR3 DNA is TGTGCCAGCCGCTTTGGACAGGGGTCCTACGAGCAGTACTTC. It yields the protein CASRFGQGSYEQYF.